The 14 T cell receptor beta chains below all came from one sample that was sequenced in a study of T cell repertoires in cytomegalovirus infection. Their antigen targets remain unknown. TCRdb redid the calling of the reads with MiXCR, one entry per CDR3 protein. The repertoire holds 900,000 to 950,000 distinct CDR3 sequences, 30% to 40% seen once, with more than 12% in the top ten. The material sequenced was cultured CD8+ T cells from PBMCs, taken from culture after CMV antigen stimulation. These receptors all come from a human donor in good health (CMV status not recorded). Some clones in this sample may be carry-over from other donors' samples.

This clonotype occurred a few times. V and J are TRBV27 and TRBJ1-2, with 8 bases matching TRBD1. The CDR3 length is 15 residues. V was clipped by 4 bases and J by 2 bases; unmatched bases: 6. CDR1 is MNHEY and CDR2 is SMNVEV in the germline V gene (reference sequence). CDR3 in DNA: TGTGCCAGCAGTTCGGACAGGGCAGTCAACTATGGCTACACCTTC. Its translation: CASSSDRAVNYGYTF.

CDR3 in amino acids: CSARPLRNNEQFF. The CDR3 region has the DNA TGCAGTGCTAGACCCCTTAGAAACAATGAGCAGTTCTTC. V is TRBV20-1 and J is TRBJ2-1; no definite D call. CDR1 DFQATT and CDR2 SNEGSKA come from the germline V gene (reference sequence). The CDR3 runs 13 residues. V lost 2 bases and J lost 5, with 10 bases in between.

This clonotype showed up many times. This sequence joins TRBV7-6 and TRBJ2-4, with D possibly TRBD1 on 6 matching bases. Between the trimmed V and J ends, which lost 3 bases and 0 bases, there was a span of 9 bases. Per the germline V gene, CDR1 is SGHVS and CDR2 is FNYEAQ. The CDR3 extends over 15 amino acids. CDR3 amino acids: CASSLGALAKNIQYF. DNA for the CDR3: TGTGCCAGCAGCTTGGGGGCGCTAGCCAAAAACATTCAGTACTTC.

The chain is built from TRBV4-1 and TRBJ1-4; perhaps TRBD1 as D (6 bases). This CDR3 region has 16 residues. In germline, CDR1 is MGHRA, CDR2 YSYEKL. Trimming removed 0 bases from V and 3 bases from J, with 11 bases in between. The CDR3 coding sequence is TGCGCCAGCAGCCAAGAACCGGGGGCGGCTAATGAAAAACTGTTTTTT. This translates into CASSQEPGAANEKLFF.

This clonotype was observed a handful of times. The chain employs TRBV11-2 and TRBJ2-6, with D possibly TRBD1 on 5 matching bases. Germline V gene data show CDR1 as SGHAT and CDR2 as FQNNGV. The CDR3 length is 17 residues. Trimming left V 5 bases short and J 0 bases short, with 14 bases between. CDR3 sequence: CASSPTTVYSGANVLTF. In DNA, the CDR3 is TGTGCCAGCAGCCCTACGACAGTATACTCTGGGGCCAACGTCCTGACTTTC.

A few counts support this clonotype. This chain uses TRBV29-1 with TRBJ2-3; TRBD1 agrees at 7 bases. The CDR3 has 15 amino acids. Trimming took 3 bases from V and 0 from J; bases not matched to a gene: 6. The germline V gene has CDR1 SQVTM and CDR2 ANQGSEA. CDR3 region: CSVDGTEFSTDTQYF. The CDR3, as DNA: TGCAGCGTTGACGGGACAGAGTTTAGCACAGATACGCAGTATTTT.

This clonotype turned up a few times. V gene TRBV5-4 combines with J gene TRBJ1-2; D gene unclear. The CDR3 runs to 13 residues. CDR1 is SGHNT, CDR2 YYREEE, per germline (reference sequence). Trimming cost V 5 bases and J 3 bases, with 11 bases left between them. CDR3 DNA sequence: TGTGCCAGCAGTCTGGACGGTGACTATGGCTACACCTTC. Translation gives CASSLDGDYGYTF.

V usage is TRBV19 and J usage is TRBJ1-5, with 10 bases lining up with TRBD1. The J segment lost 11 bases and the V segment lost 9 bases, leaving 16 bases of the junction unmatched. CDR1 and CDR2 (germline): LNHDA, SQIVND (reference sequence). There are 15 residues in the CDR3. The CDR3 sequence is CASNLRDRGPRSQHF. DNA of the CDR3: TGTGCCAGCAATCTCCGGGACAGGGGCCCGCGGTCCCAGCATTTT.

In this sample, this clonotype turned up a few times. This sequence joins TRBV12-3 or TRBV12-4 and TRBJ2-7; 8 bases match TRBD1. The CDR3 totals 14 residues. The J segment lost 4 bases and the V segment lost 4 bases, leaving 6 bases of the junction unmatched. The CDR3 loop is CASSSTGVGYEQYV. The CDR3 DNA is TGTGCCAGCAGTTCGACAGGGGTCGGGTACGAGCAGTACGTC.

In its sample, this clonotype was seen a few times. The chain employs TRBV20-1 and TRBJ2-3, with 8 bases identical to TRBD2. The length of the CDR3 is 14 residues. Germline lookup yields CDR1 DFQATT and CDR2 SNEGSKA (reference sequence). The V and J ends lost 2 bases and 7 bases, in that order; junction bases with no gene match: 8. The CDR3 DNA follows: TGCAGTGCTAGAAGCCCAGCGGGGGCCTATACGCAGTATTTT. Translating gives CSARSPAGAYTQYF.

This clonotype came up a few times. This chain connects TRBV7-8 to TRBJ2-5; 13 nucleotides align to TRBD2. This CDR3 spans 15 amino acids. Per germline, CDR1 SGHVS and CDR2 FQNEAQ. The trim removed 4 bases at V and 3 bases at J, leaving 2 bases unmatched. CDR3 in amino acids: CASSYGTSGKETQYF. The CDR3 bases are TGTGCCAGCAGCTATGGGACTAGCGGGAAAGAGACCCAGTACTTC.

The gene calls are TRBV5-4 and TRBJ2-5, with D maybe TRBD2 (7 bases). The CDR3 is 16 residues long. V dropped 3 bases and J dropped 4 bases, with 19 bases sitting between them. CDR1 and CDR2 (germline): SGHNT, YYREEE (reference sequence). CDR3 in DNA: TGTGCCAGCAGCTGGGGGGGGTACAGGGAGCGAGAGACCCAGTACTTC. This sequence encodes CASSWGGYRERETQYF.

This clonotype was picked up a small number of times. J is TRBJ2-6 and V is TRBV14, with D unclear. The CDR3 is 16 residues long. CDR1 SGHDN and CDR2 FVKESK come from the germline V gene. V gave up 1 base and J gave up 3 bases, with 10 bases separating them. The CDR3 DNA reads TGTGCCAGCAGCCAAGGATGGCTGTATGGGGCCAACGTCCTGACTTTC. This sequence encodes CASSQGWLYGANVLTF.

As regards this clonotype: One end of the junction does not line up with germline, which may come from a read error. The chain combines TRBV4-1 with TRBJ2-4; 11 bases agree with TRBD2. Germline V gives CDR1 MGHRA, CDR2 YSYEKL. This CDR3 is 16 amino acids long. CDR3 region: CASSRSGGVDRDIQYF. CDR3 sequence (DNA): TGTGCCAGCAGCCGTAGCGGGGGGGTGGATCGGGACATTCAGTACTTC.